This passage covers 12 T cell receptor beta chains from one sample sequenced in a study of T cell responses to AZD1222 COVID-19 vaccine. TCRdb's copy holds only in-frame clones and misses some; the assay was immunoSEQ multiplex PCR. The table records 68,000 or so clones, roughly 86% of them present only once. The sample in question was peripheral blood, obtained on day 0 of AZD1222 vaccination. These receptors came from an adult in good health.

This clone was counted a single time. This sequence joins TRBV19 and TRBJ1-3; D not certain. Deletions cut 5 bases from V and 3 bases from J, with 14 bases between. Looked up from germline, CDR1 is LNHDA and CDR2 is SQIVND (reference sequence). The CDR3 length is 15 residues. The CDR3: CASSWSGTDGNTIYF. The CDR3 nucleotides are TGTGCCAGTAGTTGGTCCGGAACGGATGGAAACACCATATATTTT.

This chain joins TRBV7-8 and TRBJ2-7, with a possible D match to TRBD2 (6 bases). Germline V CDR1 and CDR2: SGHVS, FQNEAQ. V was clipped by 4 bases and J by 0 bases, with 13 bases between them. This CDR3 is built from 15 residues. CDR3 amino acids: CASSSMGTPSYEQYF. In DNA, the CDR3 is TGTGCCAGCAGCTCAATGGGGACTCCCTCCTACGAGCAGTACTTC.

V gene TRBV24-1 combines with J gene TRBJ1-5; 7 nucleotides line up with TRBD1. The CDR3 loop spans 17 amino acids. J gave up 0 bases and V 4 bases, and 8 bases lay outside the gene matches. Germline-derived CDR1 and CDR2 are KGHDR and SFDVKD. In DNA form, the CDR3 reads TGTGCCACCAGTGACCCCCGACAGGGCAATAGCAATCAGCCCCAGCATTTT. Translation: CATSDPRQGNSNQPQHF.

CDR3 amino acids: CASSLDSGTALYGYTF. CDR3 coding DNA: TGTGCCAGCAGCTTGGATTCCGGGACAGCCCTCTATGGCTACACCTTC. The genes are TRBV5-4 and TRBJ1-2, with TRBD1 matching 7 bases. This CDR3 comprises 16 residues. Germline V gene lookup returns CDR1 SGHNT and CDR2 YYREEE (reference sequence). The V segment lost 0 bases and the J segment 4 bases; nucleotides outside the gene matches: 9.

V is TRBV2 and J is TRBJ2-3, with 9 nucleotides matching TRBD2. The CDR3 is 12 residues long. The germline V gene encodes CDR1 SNHLY and CDR2 FYNNEI. The CDR3 nucleotides read TGTGCGGCGGGAGGGCCACGGGATACGCAGTATTTT. This gives the protein CAAGGPRDTQYF.

The chain has TRBV3-1 (or the pseudogene TRBV3-2) and TRBJ2-1, with 9 positions matching TRBD2. J gave up 4 bases and V 1 base, and 2 bases lay outside the gene matches. The length of the CDR3 is 15 residues. In germline, CDR1 is LGHDT, CDR2 YNNKEL (reference sequence). The chain's CDR3 is CASSQGTSEYNEQFF. The CDR3 DNA follows: TGTGCCAGCAGCCAAGGGACTAGCGAATACAATGAGCAGTTCTTC.

The rearrangement uses TRBV3-1 (or the pseudogene TRBV3-2) and TRBJ1-1, with D possibly TRBD1 on 5 matching bases. With 2 bases removed from V and 0 bases from J, the gap between germline ends came to 16 bases. The CDR3 spans 17 residues. CDR1 is LGHDT and CDR2 is YNNKEL in the germline V gene (reference sequence). This CDR3 is CASSQWMGQVLNTEAFF. The CDR3 nucleotides read TGTGCCAGCAGCCAATGGATGGGGCAGGTGCTGAACACTGAAGCTTTCTTT.

The chain uses TRBV7-2 and TRBJ1-2, with D unresolved. V shed 4 bases and J shed 4 bases, with 10 bases lying between them. This CDR3 is built from 13 residues. Germline V gene lookup returns CDR1 SGHTA and CDR2 FQGNSA. CDR3 in DNA: TGTGCCAGCAGCTACCTTCCTAGCTATGGCTACACCTTC. It is translated as CASSYLPSYGYTF.

Only one count was recorded for this clone. V usage is TRBV11-2 and J usage is TRBJ2-2; the match to TRBD1 covers 8 bases. The junction had 3 bases not matched to a gene; V was cut back by 5 bases and J by 1 base. The germline V gene encodes CDR1 SGHAT and CDR2 FQNNGV. This CDR3 has 15 amino acids. The CDR3, as DNA: TGTGCCAGCAGCCTGGGGACAGGGAACACCGGGGAGCTGTTTTTT. Its translation: CASSLGTGNTGELFF.

The V and J genes are TRBV19 and TRBJ1-6; D is undetermined. Germline values: CDR1 LNHDA, CDR2 SQIVND (reference sequence). V lost 3 bases, J lost 3 bases, and 15 bases lay in between. The CDR3 extends over 17 amino acids. CDR3 DNA sequence: TGTGCCAGTAGTATCTGGTTTGCCCGAGGCTATAATTCACCCCTCCACTTT. Residues: CASSIWFARGYNSPLHF.

The chain is built from TRBV27 and TRBJ2-2; 9 bases agree with TRBD1. The CDR3 has 15 residues. The germline gives CDR1 MNHEY, CDR2 SMNVEV (reference sequence). The junction had 4 bases not matched to a gene; V was cut back by 2 bases and J by 6 bases. CDR3 bases: TGTGCCAGCAGTTTAGGACAGGGGTTCTCCGGGGAGCTGTTTTTT. Protein: CASSLGQGFSGELFF.

The chain has TRBV7-9 and TRBJ2-7; D uncertain. Germline CDR1 SEHNR, CDR2 FQNEAQ (reference sequence). The CDR3 has 14 residues. Trimming shortened V by 5 bases and J by 0 bases, and 11 bases separated the two germline ends. DNA for the CDR3: TGTGCCAGCAGCCCGGAAGCTCCCTCCTACGAGCAGTACTTC. Its translation: CASSPEAPSYEQYF.